Here is one T cell receptor beta chain with its context. Its target is unknown. This sample stems from a study of cytomegalovirus exposure and HLA in healthy donors. Study-wide context: Genetic ancestry analysis placed about 80% of the roughly 400 donors that were genotyped in the Caucasian-associated cluster.

The CDR3 consists of 13 residues. Looked up from germline, CDR1 is MRHNA and CDR2 is SNTAGT. V dropped 4 bases and J dropped 3 bases, with 10 bases sitting between them. 60 Vbeta and 13 Jbeta primers were used in PCR. How the authors handled the data: Later analysis identified approximately 88 million unique TCR beta chains, about 12 million shared. Generated by immunoSEQ multiplex PCR, the TCRdb table keeps only in-frame clones and is missing some. The V and J calls and clone size were taken over from that table, and D and trimming were inferred from the DNA. The sample holds over 150,000 clones, 84% seen once. Study-wide results and limits: Highly shared variants forming one cluster were likely a sequencing artifact.

What was sequenced was PBMCs. The chain couples TRBV6-4 to TRBJ2-7; D unresolved. This TCR derives from a girl aged 5 to 17 in good health and CMV-seropositive. CDR3 nucleotides: TGTGCCAGCAGTGTTGGGCCTTACTACGAGCAGTACTTC. Translating it yields CASSVGPYYEQYF.